The source of this T cell receptor beta chain is a study of CXCR3 chemokines and chemotherapy response in bladder cancer (dated by TCRdb to between 2021 and 2023). Describing the broader study: Whether chemotherapy response in human bladder cancer was predicted by intratumoral CXCR3 chemokine system activity was examined in the study.

The library came from PCR. Sequenced on an Illumina HiSeq 2500. Starting from the raw public reads, TCRdb applied fastp trimming at Q25, assembled clones with MiXCR and retained in-frame beta chains. Identical CDR3 proteins give one entry, which carries the most common genes and DNA. The sample contains more than 4,000 distinct CDR3 sequences, approximately 15% of them found a single time. The ten top clones hold under 14% of the sample. This clonotype occurred many times. Its target antigen remains unknown. Base qualities are not provided; no much larger clone lies one nucleotide away. Its CDR3 holds 18 amino acids, cysteine through phenylalanine. Only the CDR3 DNA is retained, 54 bases long and in frame from the first base. Based on the germline V gene, the CDR1 and CDR2 sequences are MNHEY and SVGAGI. Germline trimming: 0 bases from V, 5 bases from J; junction bases outside gene matches: 14.

The receptor chain draws on TRBV6-5 and TRBJ2-3; 7 junctional bases match TRBD2. This specimen was acquired from a patient whose treatment included neoadjuvant chemotherapy. The sequence was obtained from a human donor with bladder cancer that responded to neoadjuvant chemotherapy. The DNA sequence is given as TGTGCCAGCAGTTACTCCAATCGGGGTGGGAGGGCACGAGATACGCAGTATTTT. It specifies CASSYSNRGGRARDTQYF.